The next 7 T cell receptor beta chains were all read from a single sample in a study of cytotoxic CD8 clonotypes in ibrutinib-treated CLL. Some clones are missing from TCRdb's copy, which holds only in-frame ones; the method was immunoSEQ multiplex PCR. The sample lists more than 110,000 clones, 80% to 95% seen once, with more than 10% in the top ten. Material: PBMCs, obtained after 12 months of ibrutinib treatment. Source of these receptors: a human donor with chronic lymphocytic leukemia.

This sequence joins TRBV9 and TRBJ2-1; 7 nucleotides align to TRBD2. Germline V gene lookup returns CDR1 SGDLS and CDR2 YYNGEE. This CDR3 comprises 19 residues. V trimming: 2 bases; J trimming: 0 bases; junction bases outside the gene matches: 14. The CDR3 protein is CASSVLGTSAQSSYNEQFF. CDR3 in DNA: TGTGCCAGCAGCGTTCTCGGCACTAGCGCCCAGTCCTCCTACAATGAGCAGTTCTTC.

The genes are TRBV7-8 and TRBJ2-7, with 8 bases fitting TRBD1. CDR1 and CDR2 (germline): SGHVS, FQNEAQ. This CDR3 is built from 16 residues. V shed 3 bases, J shed 5 bases, and the junction held 12 bases outside the gene matches. The CDR3 region has the DNA TGTGCCAGCAGCTTTCAGGGGGCGCGGATATTCGACGAGCAGTACTTC. As protein: CASSFQGARIFDEQYF.

The chain recombines TRBV7-2 with TRBJ2-2, with 14 bases aligning to TRBD2. Germline lookup yields CDR1 SGHTA and CDR2 FQGNSA. The CDR3 has 16 amino acids. Germline trimming cut 5 bases from V and 7 bases from J; bases unmatched to any gene: 6. CDR3 in amino acids: CASSPGTSGSIGELFF. The CDR3 coding sequence is TGTGCCAGCAGCCCAGGGACTAGCGGGAGCATCGGGGAGCTGTTTTTT.

J is TRBJ2-3 and V is TRBV27; D ambiguous. The CDR3 is 12 residues long. Germline CDR1 is MNHEY and CDR2 is SMNVEV (reference sequence). Trimming took 8 bases from V and 4 from J, leaving 10 bases between them. The CDR3 DNA reads TGTGCCAGCGGCTTTCTAGCAGATACGCAGTATTTT. Its translation is CASGFLADTQYF.

The chain is built from TRBV19 and TRBJ2-3, with TRBD2 as a possible D gene (5 bases). Germline values: CDR1 LNHDA, CDR2 SQIVND (reference sequence). This CDR3 contains 18 residues. V was pared by 9 bases and J by 5 bases, with 30 bases between. The CDR3 DNA follows: TGTGCCAGCTTCCCTCAAATCGGCGATCCATACCGGGAAGATACGCAGTATTTT. This sequence encodes CASFPQIGDPYREDTQYF. The full variable domain, its missing parts supplied by reference TRBV19 and TRBJ2-3, is DGGITQSPKYLFRKEGQNVTLSCEQNLNHDAMYWYRQDPGQGLRLIYYSQIVNDFQKGDIAEGYSVSREKKESFPLTVTSAQKNPTAFYLCASFPQIGDPYREDTQYFGPGTRLTVL.

The V call is TRBV18, the J call TRBJ2-5; D is unresolved. Germline CDR1 is KGHSH and CDR2 is LQKENI. Trimming removed 3 bases at V and 5 bases at J, with 10 bases between. The CDR3 length is 13 residues. The CDR3 here is CASSPPRAETQYF. Here the CDR3 DNA reads TGTGCCAGCTCACCCCCCCGAGCGGAGACCCAGTACTTC.

The chain employs TRBV27 and TRBJ1-2, with a possible D match to TRBD1 (6 bases). Per germline, CDR1 MNHEY and CDR2 SMNVEV (reference sequence). The CDR3 covers 14 residues. V was cut by 1 base and J by 4 bases, with 10 bases left in between. CDR3: CASSLYGGGYGYTF. Written as DNA, the CDR3 is TGTGCCAGCAGTTTATATGGGGGCGGCTATGGCTACACCTTC.